A selection of T cell receptor beta chains follows, all from one sample in a study of blood T cell repertoires in COVID-19. Sequencing used immunoSEQ multiplex PCR; TCRdb keeps in-frame clones, though not all of them. Among tens of thousands of clones listed, around 88% were seen once. The sequencing input was peripheral blood. The source of these receptors is an elderly woman with acute or convalescent COVID-19. CDR3s include the opening cysteine and the closing phenylalanine or tryptophan. D genes are given only for firm matches. Expanded clones get a size class; other rows say once, few or many, or leave the size out.

size	V	D	J	CDR3	DNA
NA	TRBV5-1	NA	TRBJ1-2	CASSPGDRLNYGYTF	TGCGCCAGCAGCCCAGGGGACCGACTCAACTATGGCTACACCTTC
NA	TRBV2	NA	TRBJ1-2	CASSENFRVGYTF	TGTGCCAGCAGTGAAAATTTCAGGGTTGGCTACACCTTC
NA	TRBV24-1	TRBD1	TRBJ2-1	CATSDWGQSSYNEQFF	TGTGCCACCAGTGATTGGGGACAGAGCTCCTACAATGAGCAGTTCTTC
NA	TRBV5-4	NA	TRBJ2-7	CASSLAEGAYEQYF	TGTGCCAGCAGCTTGGCCGAGGGAGCCTACGAGCAGTACTTC
NA	TRBV5-1	TRBD1	TRBJ1-2	CASSFGQGANFYGYTF	TGCGCCAGCAGCTTCGGACAGGGGGCTAATTTCTATGGCTACACCTTC
NA	TRBV5-1	TRBD1	TRBJ1-3	CASSVGQGSGNTIYF	TGCGCCAGCAGCGTAGGACAGGGCTCTGGAAACACCATATATTTT
NA	TRBV7-3	NA	TRBJ2-2	CASSPGVGLAGELFF	TGTGCCAGCAGCCCAGGGGTGGGGCTCGCCGGGGAGCTGTTTTTT
NA	TRBV3-1/TRBV3-2	NA	TRBJ1-2	CASSQEQGINGYTF	TGTGCCAGCAGCCAAGAACAGGGTATTAATGGCTACACCTTC
NA	TRBV29-1	NA	TRBJ1-1	CSVQGTSEAFF	TGCAGCGTTCAGGGTACCAGTGAAGCTTTCTTT
NA	TRBV9	TRBD1	TRBJ1-5	CASSVGTDQPQHF	TGTGCCAGCAGCGTGGGGACAGACCAGCCCCAGCATTTT
once	TRBV5-4	NA	TRBJ1-2	CASSLESGESNYGYTF	TGTGCCAGCAGCTTGGAATCCGGAGAGTCTAACTATGGCTACACCTTC
NA	TRBV28	NA	TRBJ1-2	CASSLAGTLANYGYTF	TGTGCCAGCAGTTTAGCCGGGACACTAGCTAACTATGGCTACACCTTC
once	TRBV5-6	NA	TRBJ2-2	CASNKAFGGTITGELFF	TGTGCCAGCAACAAAGCTTTTGGGGGGACGATCACCGGGGAGCTGTTTTTT
NA	TRBV3-1/TRBV3-2	NA	TRBJ1-3	CASSQDTGGNTIYF	TGTGCCAGCAGCCAAGATACGGGGGGAAACACCATATATTTT
NA	TRBV7-9	TRBD1	TRBJ2-3	CASSSGQGPTDTQYF	TGTGCCAGCAGCTCGGGACAGGGACCCACAGATACGCAGTATTTT
few	TRBV7-9	NA	TRBJ2-1	CASSSFGAGRFNEQFF	TGTGCCAGCAGCTCATTTGGGGCAGGGAGGTTCAATGAGCAGTTCTTC
NA	TRBV12-3/TRBV12-4	NA	TRBJ2-2	CASSFSGRGELFF	TGTGCCAGCAGTTTTTCGGGTCGGGGGGAGCTGTTTTTT
NA	TRBV3-1/TRBV3-2	NA	TRBJ1-6	CASSNGGSTVPNSPLHF	TGTGCCAGCAGCAACGGCGGATCTACCGTACCGAATTCACCCCTCCACTTT
NA	TRBV5-1	TRBD2	TRBJ2-5	CASSLGLAAETQYF	TGCGCCAGCAGCTTGGGACTAGCGGCCGAGACCCAGTACTTC
NA	TRBV9	NA	TRBJ2-3	CASSVSPAGTDTQYF	TGTGCCAGCAGCGTATCCCCCGCCGGGACAGATACGCAGTATTTT
NA	TRBV11-2	TRBD2	TRBJ2-5	CASSKGLAGNQETQYF	TGTGCCAGCAGCAAAGGACTAGCGGGAAACCAAGAGACCCAGTACTTC
NA	TRBV28	TRBD1	TRBJ1-2	CASRDRDRTNYGYTF	TGTGCCAGCAGGGACCGGGACAGGACGAACTATGGCTACACCTTC
few	TRBV25-1	TRBD1	TRBJ1-4	CASGKTGNEKLFF	TGTGCCAGCGGAAAGACAGGGAATGAAAAACTGTTTTTT
NA	TRBV9	NA	TRBJ1-2	CASSVELSNGYTF	TGTGCCAGCAGCGTAGAATTGAGTAATGGCTACACCTTC